This TCR beta chain is from a study of blood T cells in healthy people across ages. Combining a sample-barcoded 5' primer with a J-beta primer mix, a second PCR ran for about 7 to 11 cycles. TCRdb fed the 5' RACE reads into MiXCR, producing one record per CDR3 protein. The table shows around 1.5 million distinct CDR3 sequences, with 40% to 50% occurring only once. This clonotype originated in a woman aged 18-30 years in good health. Sample: blood.

CDR3 DNA sequence: TGTGCCAGCAGCCTCCAGGATATCTATGGCTACACCTTC. It codes for CASSLQDIYGYTF. The rearrangement uses TRBV11-2 and TRBJ1-2; D gene unclear. The ends were cut back, 5 bases at V and 4 bases at J, with 11 bases in the middle. The germline V gene encodes CDR1 SGHAT and CDR2 FQNNGV. CDR3 length equals 13 residues. The complete variable domain, with remaining parts taken from reference TRBV11-2 and TRBJ1-2, reads EAGVAQSPRYKIIEKRQSVAFWCNPISGHATLYWYQQILGQGPKLLIQFQNNGVVDDSQLPKDRFSAERLKGVDSTLKIQPAKLEDSAVYLCASSLQDIYGYTFGSGTRLTVV.